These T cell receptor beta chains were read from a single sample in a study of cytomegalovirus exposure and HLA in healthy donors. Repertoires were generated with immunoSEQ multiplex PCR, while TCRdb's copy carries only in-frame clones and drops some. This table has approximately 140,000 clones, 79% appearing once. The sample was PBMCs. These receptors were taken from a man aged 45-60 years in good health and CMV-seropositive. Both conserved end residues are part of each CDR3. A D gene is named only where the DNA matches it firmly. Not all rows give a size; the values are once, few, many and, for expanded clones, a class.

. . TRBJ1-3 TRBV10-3 TGTGCCATCAGGCCGGACAGCAGCTCTGGAAACATCATATATTTT CAIRPDSSSGNIIYF
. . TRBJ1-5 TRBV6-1 TGTGCCAGCAGTGAAGGTTTCCAGATTCAGCCCCAGCATTTT CASSEGFQIQPQHF
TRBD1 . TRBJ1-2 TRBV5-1 TGCGCCAGCAGCTCTACAGGGGTGAGCTACACCTTC CASSSTGVSYTF
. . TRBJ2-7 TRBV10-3 TGTGCCATCAGTGACGGCCAGGGAATCTACGAGCAGTACTTC CAISDGQGIYEQYF
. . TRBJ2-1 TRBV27 TGTGCCAGCAGTTTATCGCCACAAAACAATGAGCAGTTCTTC CASSLSPQNNEQFF
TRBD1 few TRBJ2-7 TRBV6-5 TGTGCCAGCAGAGACCCCGGACAGGGAGCCTACGAGCAGTACTTC CASRDPGQGAYEQYF
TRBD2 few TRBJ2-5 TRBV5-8 TGTGCCAGCAGCGTGGGACTAGCGGGACAAGAGACCCAGTACTTC CASSVGLAGQETQYF
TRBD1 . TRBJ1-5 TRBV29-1 TGCAGCGCACAGACAGGGGACGGCAATCAGCCCCAGCATTTT CSAQTGDGNQPQHF
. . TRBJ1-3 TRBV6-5 TGTGCCAGCAGTCAGGACTCTGGAAACACCATATATTTT CASSQDSGNTIYF
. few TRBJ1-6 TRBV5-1 TGCGCCAGCAGTTGGTCAGGTCGGTCACCCCTCCACTTT CASSWSGRSPLHF
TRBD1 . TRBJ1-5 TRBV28 TGTGCCAGCACTCAGGGGGAGCAGCCCCAGCATTTT CASTQGEQPQHF
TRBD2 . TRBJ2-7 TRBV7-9 TGTGCCAGCAGCCAACTAGCGGGAGGAATAGAGCAGTACTTC CASSQLAGGIEQYF
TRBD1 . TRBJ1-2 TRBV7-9 TGTGCCAGCAGCACAAATACTCCGGGACAGAGAGGGGGCTACACCTTC CASSTNTPGQRGGYTF
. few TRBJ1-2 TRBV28 TGTGCCAGCAGTCTCCGACTCTATGGCTACACCTTC CASSLRLYGYTF
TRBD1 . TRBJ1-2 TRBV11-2 TGTGCCAGCAGCTTAGGAGGGGGACAGGGGGCAGATGGCTACACCTTC CASSLGGGQGADGYTF
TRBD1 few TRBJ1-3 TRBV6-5 TGTGCCAGCAGACCAACTGACAGGGCGAGAAACACCATATATTTT CASRPTDRARNTIYF
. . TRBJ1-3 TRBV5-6 TGTGCCAGCAGCCACGGACAGTCCTCTGGAAACACCATATATTTT CASSHGQSSGNTIYF
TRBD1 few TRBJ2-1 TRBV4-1 TGCGCCAGCAGCCAAGATGGACAGGGGTCGCGTGAGCAGTTCTTC CASSQDGQGSREQFF
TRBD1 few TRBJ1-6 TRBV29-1 TGCAGCGCCCGGGACAGCTCCATTTCTAATTCACCCCTCCACTTT CSARDSSISNSPLHF
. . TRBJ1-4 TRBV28 TGTGTGGCGGGCGGGGATGAAAAACTGTTTTTT CVAGGDEKLFF
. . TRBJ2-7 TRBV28 TGTGCCAGCAATCCCGGAGGAGGGTTGTACGAGCAGTACTTC CASNPGGGLYEQYF
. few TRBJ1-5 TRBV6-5 TGTGCCAGCAGTTACTCTACAGGGTATGGACAGCCCCAGCATTTT CASSYSTGYGQPQHF
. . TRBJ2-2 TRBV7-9 TGTGCCAGCAGCTTAAGGTCGGGCAGGGTAACCACCGGGGAGCTGTTTTTT CASSLRSGRVTTGELFF
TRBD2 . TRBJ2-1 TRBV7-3 TGTGCCAGTAGCCAGACTAGCGGGAACCACAATGAGCAGTTCTTC CASSQTSGNHNEQFF
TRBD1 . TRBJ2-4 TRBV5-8 TGTGCCAGCAGCTTGGGACGGGGACAGGCCAAAAACATTCAGTACTTC CASSLGRGQAKNIQYF
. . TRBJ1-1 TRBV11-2 TGTGCCAGCAGCTTACAGGGAATTGGGAAAGCTTTCTTT CASSLQGIGKAFF
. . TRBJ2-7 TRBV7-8 TGTGCCAGCAGCTTAGCGGGGAGGCGGTTATCCTACGAGCAGTACTTC CASSLAGRRLSYEQYF
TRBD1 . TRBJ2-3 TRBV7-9 TGTGCCAGCAGCTCCGTAAGGGCCGGGACAGGGTCCACAGATACGCAGTATTTT CASSSVRAGTGSTDTQYF
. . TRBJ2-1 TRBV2 TGTGCCAGCAGCGCACAGCGGTACTCCTACAATGAGCAGTTCTTC CASSAQRYSYNEQFF
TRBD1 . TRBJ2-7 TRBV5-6 TGTGCCAGCAGCTTGGGGGACAGGGGGTACGAGCAGTACTTC CASSLGDRGYEQYF
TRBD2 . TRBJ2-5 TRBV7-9 TGTTCCAGCAGCTTGGCGGGAGGGCCGGGGGAGACCCAGTACTTC CSSSLAGGPGETQYF
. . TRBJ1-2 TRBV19 TGTGCCAGTAGTAGGAAGCCGCTACAGGGTAACTATGGCTACACCTTC CASSRKPLQGNYGYTF
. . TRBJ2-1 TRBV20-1 TGCAGTGCTAATCGACCGGGGGAGCAGTTCTTC CSANRPGEQFF
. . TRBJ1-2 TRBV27 TGTGCCACGGGACACCAGATCCGGGGTTATGGCTACACCTTC CATGHQIRGYGYTF
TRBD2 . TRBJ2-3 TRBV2 TGTGCCAGCAGGGCTAGCGGGAGAAATACGCAGTATTTT CASRASGRNTQYF
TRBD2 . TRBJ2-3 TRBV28 TGTGCCAGCAGTTCCTCTAGCGGGACAAGCACAGATACGCAGTATTTT CASSSSSGTSTDTQYF
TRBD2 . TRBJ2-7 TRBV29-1 TGCAGCGTTACACTAGCGGGAAAGCATTACGAGCAGTACTTC CSVTLAGKHYEQYF
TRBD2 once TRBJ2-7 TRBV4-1 TGCGCCAGCAGCCAAGTTCTAGCGGGAGGACCGACCTACGAGCAGTACTTC CASSQVLAGGPTYEQYF
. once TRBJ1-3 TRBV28 TGTGCCAGCAGTTCCCCCGCAGGGGCTGGAAACACCATATATTTT CASSSPAGAGNTIYF
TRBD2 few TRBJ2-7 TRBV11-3 TGTGCCAGCAGCTTAGGGGTAGCGGGAGTCAACGAGCAGTACTTC CASSLGVAGVNEQYF
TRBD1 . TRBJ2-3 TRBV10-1 TGCGCCAGCAGTGATGGTCGGACAGGGCTGTCAGATACGCAGTATTTT CASSDGRTGLSDTQYF
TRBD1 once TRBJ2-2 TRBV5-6 TGTGCCAGCAGCTCACCGGGACAGGGCAACACCGGGGAGCTGTTTTTT CASSSPGQGNTGELFF
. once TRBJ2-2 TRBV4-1 TGCGCCAGCAGCTCCAGAGTGGGCAGAGACACCGGGGAGCTGTTTTTT CASSSRVGRDTGELFF
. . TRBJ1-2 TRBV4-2 TGTGCCAGCAGCCAGGATTCAGGGGCTCGCGGCTATGGCTACACCTTC CASSQDSGARGYGYTF
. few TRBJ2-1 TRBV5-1 TGCGCCAGCAGAACCGAAGGACTACTCTCCTACAATGAGCAGTTCTTC CASRTEGLLSYNEQFF
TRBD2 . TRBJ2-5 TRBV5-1 TGCGCCAGCACCGGCGGGGGGGCCGCCGGTGAGGAGACCCAGTACTTC CASTGGGAAGEETQYF
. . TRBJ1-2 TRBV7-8 TGTGCCAGCAGCTTAGAAACAGTCGATGGCTACACCTTC CASSLETVDGYTF
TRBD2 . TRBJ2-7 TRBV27 TGTGCCAGCAGTGCAAGACTAGCGGGTTTCTACGAGCAGTACTTC CASSARLAGFYEQYF
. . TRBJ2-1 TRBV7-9 TGTGCCAGCAGGCCACTCGCGGGTAGCTCCTACAATGAGCAGTTCTTC CASRPLAGSSYNEQFF
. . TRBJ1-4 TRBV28 TGTGCCAGCACCCCGGGTTTAGAGACTAATGAAAAACTGTTTTTT CASTPGLETNEKLFF
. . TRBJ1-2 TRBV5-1 TGCGCCAGCAGCGCGGACTCAGACTATGGCTACACCTTC CASSADSDYGYTF
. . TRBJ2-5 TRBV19 TGTGCCAGTAGCGGGGGAGCGGTACAAGAGACCCAGTACTTC CASSGGAVQETQYF
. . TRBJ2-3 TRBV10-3 TGTGCCATCACCGCTGCGGGGTTGCGCACAGATACGCAGTATTTT CAITAAGLRTDTQYF
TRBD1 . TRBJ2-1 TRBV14 TGTGCCAGCAGCCAAGATTCAGGACAGGTTTTCAATGAGCAGTTCTTC CASSQDSGQVFNEQFF
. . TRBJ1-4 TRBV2 TGTGCCAGCAGAGAAGGGCCTAATGAAAAACTGTTTTTT CASREGPNEKLFF
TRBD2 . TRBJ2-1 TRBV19 TGTGCCAGTAGTCGACCTAGCGGGAGTTTCAACAATGAGCAGTTCTTC CASSRPSGSFNNEQFF
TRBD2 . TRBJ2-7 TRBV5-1 TGCGCCAGCAGCTTGGCAACTAGCGGGAGGAAGTCCTACGAGCAGTACTTC CASSLATSGRKSYEQYF
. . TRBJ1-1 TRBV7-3 TGTGCCAGCAGCTCCGGGGTGAACACTGAAGCTTTCTTT CASSSGVNTEAFF
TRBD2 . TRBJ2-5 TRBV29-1 TGCAGCGCCTCCCCGGGACTAGCGGGAGTCGGGGAGACCCAGTACTTC CSASPGLAGVGETQYF